Described below is a single T cell receptor (beta chain) sequence and its context. Its target is unknown. This sample stems from a study of identical twins. Study-wide findings and caveats: Analyses of zero insertions could, in part, be confounded by invariant MAIT and iNKT cells. With beta out-of-frame sequences, excess sharing by twins was weaker. Abundant cord blood beta clonotypes carried fewer insertions; memory repertoires showed none.

TCRdb analysed the 5' RACE reads with MiXCR anew, one entry per CDR3 protein. The data hold 400,000 to 650,000 distinct CDR3 sequences, with less than 25% observed a single time. These data also formed part of another study, on T cells expressing NK-cell markers. Turning to that study: Most of the eight sequenced donors tested HCMV-seropositive; one tested seronegative.

The receptor comes from a woman younger than 35 in good health. The sample consisted of CD4+ T cells sorted from blood.

The CDR3 here is CASSSLGPSDLGYIQYF. CDR3 nucleotides: TGTGCCAGCAGCAGCTTAGGGCCTAGTGACCTTGGGTACATTCAGTACTTC. The V and J genes are TRBV6-1 and TRBJ2-4, with D unresolved. The ends were cut back, 6 bases at V and 8 bases at J, with 26 bases in the middle. In germline, CDR1 is MNHNS, CDR2 SASEGT. This CDR3 has 17 residues.